This note documents a single T cell receptor (beta chain) sequence. These data are taken from a study of T cell changes during pregnancy in multiple sclerosis. TCRdb's table, derived via immunoSEQ multiplex PCR, lists solely in-frame clones and lacks some. The repertoire holds tens of thousands of clones, 86% seen once, with approximately 1.2% in the top ten. V shed 4 bases and J 6 bases; nucleotides not matched to a gene: 3. Per the germline V gene, CDR1 is MNHEY and CDR2 is SMNVEV (reference sequence). The CDR3 loop spans 12 amino acids. The specimen comprised CD4+ T cells from peripheral blood mononuclear cells, sampled in the first trimester of pregnancy. This TCR came from a female donor in good health, enrolled as a control in a pregnancy study. The chain combines TRBV27 with TRBJ2-7; TRBD2 matches 7 bases. This CDR3 reads CASSSLAAEQYF. In DNA form, the CDR3 reads TGTGCCAGCAGTTCCCTAGCGGCCGAGCAGTACTTC.